What follows are 14 T cell receptor beta chains derived from one specimen sequenced in a study of blood T cells in healthy people across ages. For the second PCR, which ran for about 7 to 11 cycles, a sample-barcoded 5' primer and a J-beta primer mix were used. TCRdb redid the calling of the 5' RACE reads with MiXCR, one entry per CDR3 protein. The table includes 800,000 or so distinct CDR3 sequences, approximately 25% detected once. These data also formed part of another study, on T cells of mothers and their children.

Material for sequencing was blood. The receptors shown here come from a boy younger than 18 in good health.

A few counts support this clonotype. The V and J genes are TRBV7-9 and TRBJ2-7; the D is unclear. V was pared by 7 bases and J by 1 base, with 14 bases between. The germline V gene has CDR1 SEHNR and CDR2 FQNEAQ (reference sequence). The CDR3 runs to 14 residues. This chain's CDR3 is CASTPLGGSYEQYF. CDR3 sequence (DNA): TGTGCCAGCACCCCCCTGGGTGGATCCTACGAGCAGTACTTC.

This clonotype was seen just once. This chain uses TRBV4-3 with TRBJ2-2, with D possibly being TRBD1 or TRBD2 (5 bases each). V was clipped by 0 bases and J by 2 bases, with 13 bases between them. There are 17 residues in the CDR3. CDR1 and CDR2 from the germline V gene are LGHNA and YSLEER. Written as DNA, the CDR3 is TGCGCCAGCAGCCAAGAACCGGCAGGGACCAACACCGGGGAGCTGTTTTTT. Amino acids: CASSQEPAGTNTGELFF.

This chain uses TRBV5-1 with TRBJ2-5; the D is unclear. The better agreement between TRBJ2-1 and the DNA end casts doubt on the J call. CDR1 is SGHRS, CDR2 YFSETQ, per germline. The CDR3 is 13 amino acids. The CDR3 sequence is CASSFGSHNEQFF. CDR3 in DNA: TGCGCCAGCAGCTTTGGCAGCCACAATGAGCAGTTCTTC.

This clonotype was observed a handful of times. V usage is TRBV18 and J usage is TRBJ2-5, with D possibly TRBD2 on 5 matching bases. CDR1 and CDR2 from the germline V gene are KGHSH and LQKENI. The CDR3 loop spans 15 amino acids. With 5 bases removed from V and 5 bases from J, the gap between germline ends came to 18 bases. The CDR3 here is CASSSAGILGETQYF. The CDR3 DNA reads as TGTGCCAGCTCATCCGCCGGGATCCTGGGGGAGACCCAGTACTTC.

The rearrangement links TRBV7-9 to TRBJ2-5, with unresolved D. The DNA end is a closer match to TRBJ2-7, so the J assignment may be wrong. The CDR3 consists of 13 residues. The germline V gene has CDR1 SEHNR and CDR2 FQNEAQ (reference sequence). The CDR3 protein is CASSLVMGDEQYF. CDR3 DNA: TGTGCCAGCAGCTTAGTAATGGGCGACGAGCAGTACTTC.

The V and J genes are TRBV28 and TRBJ2-5, with TRBD2 matching over 8 bases. TRBJ2-1 explains the end of the DNA better; the J call may be wrong. The CDR3 sequence is 13 residues long. Germline loops: CDR1 MDHEN, CDR2 SYDVKM. CDR3 residues: CASSLLAGYEQFF. The CDR3 nucleotides read TGTGCCAGCAGTTTACTAGCGGGTTACGAACAGTTCTTC.

This clonotype was observed a handful of times. The chain is built from TRBV28 and TRBJ2-4; tentatively, D is TRBD1 (6 bases). The length of the CDR3 is 13 residues. The V gene's germline CDR1 is MDHEN and CDR2 SYDVKM. Trimming stripped 7 bases from V and 4 bases from J, with 11 bases between. The CDR3 bases are TGTGCCAGCAAAGGACAGCCAAAAAACATTCAGTACTTC. It yields the protein CASKGQPKNIQYF.

This clonotype was observed a few times. The V and J genes are TRBV9 and TRBJ2-5; 11 bases agree with TRBD2. Germline assignment: CDR1 SGDLS and CDR2 YYNGEE. CDR3 length: 19 residues. V was pared by 0 bases and J by 1 base, with 11 bases of the junction left unmatched. In DNA form, the CDR3 reads TGTGCCAGCAGCGTAGGGAACCGGGGGGGACTAGCGGTCCAAGAGACCCAGTACTTC. It codes for CASSVGNRGGLAVQETQYF.

This clonotype turned up a few times. The J gene is TRBJ2-2, the V gene TRBV20-1, with TRBD1 matching over 11 bases. CDR1 is DFQATT and CDR2 is SNEGSKA in the germline V gene (reference sequence). The CDR3 contains 17 residues. The V gene end was trimmed by 0 bases and the J gene end by 4 bases; junction bases not matched to a gene: 7. The CDR3 DNA sequence: TGCAGTGCTAGAGATCCCGGGACAGGGGGTATCACCGGGGAGCTGTTTTTT. This gives the protein CSARDPGTGGITGELFF.

This sequence joins TRBV20-1 and TRBJ2-5, with 7 positions matching TRBD2. This CDR3 is 15 amino acids long. Germline V gene sequence: CDR1 DFQATT, CDR2 SNEGSKA (reference sequence). V was pared by 6 bases and J by 1 base, with 11 bases of the junction left unmatched. The CDR3 nucleotides are TGCAGTGCCTATTCCGGGACTACGCCCCAAGAGACCCAGTACTTC. Amino acids: CSAYSGTTPQETQYF.

The rearrangement joins TRBV28 to TRBJ2-2; 10 bases agree with TRBD2. Germline loops: CDR1 MDHEN, CDR2 SYDVKM. The junction had 7 bases not matched to a gene; V was cut back by 3 bases and J by 3 bases. CDR3 length: 17 residues. The CDR3 sequence: CASSFYGAGGYTGELFF. CDR3 sequence (DNA): TGTGCCAGCAGTTTTTATGGAGCGGGGGGGTACACCGGGGAGCTGTTTTTT.

In its sample, this clonotype was seen a few times. The genes are TRBV23-1 and TRBJ1-1; D unclear. TRBV23-1 is sorted into the ORF group, with uncertain function. The V and J ends lost 6 bases and 4 bases respectively, with 15 bases between them. This CDR3 is 14 amino acids long. CDR3 loop: CASRSGKGGTEAFF. CDR3 nucleotides: TGCGCCAGCAGATCAGGAAAAGGAGGCACTGAAGCTTTCTTT.

V gene TRBV11-3 combines with J gene TRBJ2-5; D unresolved. Matching the DNA end better, TRBJ2-1 makes the J call doubtful. The CDR3 covers 13 residues. The germline V gene encodes CDR1 SGHNT and CDR2 YENEEA. CDR3 amino acids: CASDRNFNHEQFF. The CDR3 DNA sequence: TGTGCCAGCGATCGAAACTTCAACCATGAGCAGTTCTTC.

This chain links TRBV6-5 with TRBJ1-1; D gene ambiguous. This CDR3 is 13 amino acids long. V lost 6 bases, J lost 5 bases, and 13 bases lay in between. Germline CDR1 MNHEY, CDR2 SVGAGI. The CDR3 protein is CASSQRAGTEAFF. The CDR3 bases are TGTGCCAGCAGCCAAAGGGCTGGGACTGAAGCTTTCTTT.